The T cell receptor (beta chain) under discussion was sequenced for a study of OX40 agonist ivuxolimab in advanced cancers. Background on the study: The diagnoses of dose-escalation patients were hepatocellular carcinoma, melanoma, renal cell or head and neck cancer.

TCRdb's table, derived via immunoSEQ multiplex PCR, lists solely in-frame clones and lacks some. Of some 74,000 clones listed, more than 75% are singletons. CDR1 is MNHEY and CDR2 is SMNVEV in the germline V gene (reference sequence). The V end lost 6 bases, the J end lost 9 bases, and 12 bases lay between the germline ends. The CDR3 totals 12 residues. Study-level points and caveats: CD4+ and CD8+ T cells in blood underwent clonal expansion by week 6 at 0.1 to 3.0 mg/kg. Fewer expanded clones were found on average in CD4+ than in CD8+ T cells.

Notes on this clone: The target antigen is unknown.

This sequence was found in an adult with an advanced solid tumor such as melanoma, head and neck, liver or kidney cancer. Sequences were derived from CD4+ or CD8+ T cells sorted from blood, sampled in a trial of the OX40 agonist ivuxolimab. The V call is TRBV27, the J call TRBJ2-1; possible D gene TRBD2, 7 bases. CDR3 sequence: CASRGGGLEQFF. The CDR3 coding sequence is TGTGCCAGCAGGGGAGGGGGTCTTGAGCAGTTCTTC.